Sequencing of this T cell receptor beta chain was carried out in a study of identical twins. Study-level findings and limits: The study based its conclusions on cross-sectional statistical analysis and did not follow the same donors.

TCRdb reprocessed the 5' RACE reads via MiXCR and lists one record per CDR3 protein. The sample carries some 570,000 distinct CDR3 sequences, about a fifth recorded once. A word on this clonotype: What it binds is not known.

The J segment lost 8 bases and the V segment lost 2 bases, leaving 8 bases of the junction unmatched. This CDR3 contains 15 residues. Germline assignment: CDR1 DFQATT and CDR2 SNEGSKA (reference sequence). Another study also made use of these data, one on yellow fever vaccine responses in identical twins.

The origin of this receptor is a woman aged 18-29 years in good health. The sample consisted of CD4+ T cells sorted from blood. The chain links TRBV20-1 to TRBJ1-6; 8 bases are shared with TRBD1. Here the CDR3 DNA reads TGCAGTGCTAGACCCCAAGACAGGGGAGATTCACCCCTCCACTTT. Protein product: CSARPQDRGDSPLHF.